These T cell receptor beta chains were read from a single sample in a study of blood T cell repertoires in COVID-19. Produced via immunoSEQ multiplex PCR; TCRdb's table is partial and in-frame only. The table lists about 87,000 clones, 70% to 85% of them singletons. Sequences were obtained from peripheral blood. These receptors all come from a woman aged 80 or over with COVID-19, enrolled during active disease. The CDR3 runs from the conserved cysteine through the conserved F or W. A D gene is named only where the DNA matches it firmly. The size field is filled for only some rows; it gives once, few, many or a size class.

CDR3: CASSPGQIGNTIYF
DNA: TGTGCCAGTAGTCCGGGACAGATAGGAAACACCATATATTTT
V: TRBV19
size: .
J: TRBJ1-3
D: TRBD1

CDR3: CAWSGHRGQGYTF
DNA: TGTGCCTGGAGTGGTCACAGGGGGCAGGGCTACACCTTC
V: TRBV30
size: once
J: TRBJ1-2
D: TRBD1

CDR3: CASSREGRGNTIYF
DNA: TGTGCCAGCTCCCGGGAGGGGAGGGGAAACACCATATATTTT
V: TRBV25-1
size: .
J: TRBJ1-3
D: .

CDR3: CASSGRGGGNTGELFF
DNA: TGTGCCAGCAGCGGACGAGGGGGGGGTAACACCGGGGAGCTGTTTTTT
V: TRBV5-4
size: .
J: TRBJ2-2
D: .

CDR3: CASSMRLAGGNTDTQYF
DNA: TGCGCCAGCAGCATGCGACTAGCGGGAGGGAACACAGATACGCAGTATTTT
V: TRBV5-1
size: .
J: TRBJ2-3
D: TRBD2

CDR3: CASRTGGDGNTIYF
DNA: TGTGCCAGTAGAACGGGGGGCGACGGAAACACCATATATTTT
V: TRBV19
size: .
J: TRBJ1-3
D: .

CDR3: CASSLTSGRNEQYF
DNA: TGTGCCAGCAGCCTGACTAGCGGGAGAAACGAGCAGTACTTC
V: TRBV3-1/TRBV3-2
size: .
J: TRBJ2-7
D: TRBD2

CDR3: CASSPRTSGRAFDNEQFF
DNA: TGTGCCAGCTCACCACGGACTAGCGGGAGGGCCTTTGACAATGAGCAGTTCTTC
V: TRBV18
size: .
J: TRBJ2-1
D: TRBD2

CDR3: CASSFQGIYGYTF
DNA: TGTGCCAGCAGTTTTCAGGGGATCTATGGCTACACCTTC
V: TRBV27
size: .
J: TRBJ1-2
D: .

CDR3: CASSSRGRYGYTF
DNA: TGTGCCAGCAGCTCCAGGGGGCGGTATGGCTACACCTTC
V: TRBV5-8
size: .
J: TRBJ1-2
D: TRBD1

CDR3: CASSPTGQGYNEQFF
DNA: TGTGCCAGCAGCCCTACCGGACAGGGGTACAATGAGCAGTTCTTC
V: TRBV7-2
size: once
J: TRBJ2-1
D: TRBD1

CDR3: CASSQTDVNSPLHF
DNA: TGCGCCAGCAGCCAGACAGACGTTAATTCACCCCTCCACTTT
V: TRBV4-1
size: .
J: TRBJ1-6
D: .

CDR3: CASIFSGAGQPQHF
DNA: TGTGCCAGCATCTTCTCAGGGGCCGGTCAGCCCCAGCATTTT
V: TRBV28
size: .
J: TRBJ1-5
D: .

CDR3: CAISESPGTGRRDWKYF
DNA: TGTGCCATCAGTGAGTCCCCGGGGACAGGTCGCCGAGATTGGAAGTACTTC
V: TRBV10-3
size: .
J: TRBJ2-7
D: TRBD1

CDR3: CASRAQGTGELFF
DNA: TGTGCCAGCAGGGCACAGGGGACCGGGGAGCTGTTTTTT
V: TRBV25-1
size: .
J: TRBJ2-2
D: TRBD1

CDR3: CASRTPSGRGGDTQYF
DNA: TGTGCCAGCCGTACTCCTAGCGGGAGGGGAGGAGATACGCAGTATTTT
V: TRBV7-9
size: .
J: TRBJ2-3
D: TRBD2

CDR3: CASSYTGTGGLGAFF
DNA: TGTGCCAGTAGTTATACCGGGACAGGGGGGCTTGGAGCTTTCTTT
V: TRBV19
size: .
J: TRBJ1-1
D: TRBD1

CDR3: CASSPPFERPSEETQYF
DNA: TGTGCCAGCTCACCACCGTTCGAGCGTCCGTCGGAAGAGACCCAGTACTTC
V: TRBV18
size: .
J: TRBJ2-5
D: .

CDR3: CASSLGIAGGPPYEQFF
DNA: TGTGCCAGCAGCTTAGGGATAGCGGGGGGGCCTCCCTATGAGCAGTTCTTC
V: TRBV7-9
size: .
J: TRBJ2-1
D: TRBD2

CDR3: CASSRLQGPGYGYTF
DNA: TGTGCCAGCAGCCGCCTACAGGGACCCGGATATGGCTACACCTTC
V: TRBV3-1/TRBV3-2
size: .
J: TRBJ1-2
D: .

CDR3: CASSPRDKDEKLFF
DNA: TGTGCCAGCAGTCCCCGGGACAAGGATGAAAAACTGTTTTTT
V: TRBV27
size: .
J: TRBJ1-4
D: .

CDR3: CASSYSWLEDEQFF
DNA: TGTGCCAGCAGTTACTCTTGGCTAGAAGATGAGCAGTTCTTC
V: TRBV6-6
size: .
J: TRBJ2-1
D: .

CDR3: CASSADSFSGNTIYF
DNA: TGTGCCAGCAGTGCAGACAGTTTCTCTGGAAACACCATATATTTT
V: TRBV6-6
size: .
J: TRBJ1-3
D: .

CDR3: CASSLTPEAKNIQYF
DNA: TGCGCCAGCAGCTTGACGCCAGAAGCCAAAAACATTCAGTACTTC
V: TRBV5-1
size: .
J: TRBJ2-4
D: .

CDR3: CASSPTGETQYF
DNA: TGTGCCAGCAGCCCGACGGGGGAGACCCAGTACTTC
V: TRBV7-3
size: .
J: TRBJ2-5
D: .

CDR3: CASSPQVTGNTIYF
DNA: TGTGCCAGCAGCCCACAGGTCACTGGAAACACCATATATTTT
V: TRBV7-2
size: .
J: TRBJ1-3
D: .

CDR3: CAWNPSQGGYGYTF
DNA: TGTGCCTGGAACCCCTCACAGGGCGGCTATGGCTACACCTTC
V: TRBV30
size: few
J: TRBJ1-2
D: .

CDR3: CASSQPSGQASTEAFF
DNA: TGTGCCAGCAGCCAACCCTCGGGACAGGCGAGCACTGAAGCTTTCTTT
V: TRBV5-4
size: .
J: TRBJ1-1
D: TRBD1

CDR3: CASSPTRQGTGELFF
DNA: TGTGCCAGCTCACCAACGAGACAGGGTACCGGGGAGCTGTTTTTT
V: TRBV18
size: .
J: TRBJ2-2
D: TRBD1

CDR3: CASSEGGTGTGVSDTQYF
DNA: TGTGCCAGCAGTGAAGGGGGGACAGGGACAGGGGTTTCAGATACGCAGTATTTT
V: TRBV6-1
size: .
J: TRBJ2-3
D: TRBD1

CDR3: CASSPYREKQFF
DNA: TGTGCCAGCTCACCCTACAGGGAAAAGCAGTTCTTC
V: TRBV18
size: .
J: TRBJ2-1
D: .

CDR3: CAISDGRAVYGYTF
DNA: TGTGCCATCAGTGATGGGAGGGCGGTGTATGGCTACACCTTC
V: TRBV10-3
size: .
J: TRBJ1-2
D: .

CDR3: CASSPVGQGPDTQYF
DNA: TGTGCCAGCTCACCCGTGGGACAGGGTCCAGATACGCAGTATTTT
V: TRBV18
size: .
J: TRBJ2-3
D: TRBD1

CDR3: CASRDRGNSGNTIYF
DNA: TGTGCCAGCCGGGACAGGGGAAACTCTGGAAACACCATATATTTT
V: TRBV6-6
size: .
J: TRBJ1-3
D: TRBD1

CDR3: CASSQTRTLARNF
DNA: TGTGCCAGCAGCCAAACTCGGACTCTAGCTCGTAACTTC
V: TRBV4-2
size: .
J: TRBJ2-7
D: .

CDR3: CASSPGQGSDEQYF
DNA: TGTGCCAGCAGTCCGGGACAGGGGTCCGACGAGCAGTACTTC
V: TRBV28
size: .
J: TRBJ2-7
D: TRBD1

CDR3: CSVRGTGGMYTEAFF
DNA: TGCAGCGTTCGCGGGACAGGGGGGATGTACACTGAAGCTTTCTTT
V: TRBV29-1
size: .
J: TRBJ1-1
D: TRBD1

CDR3: CAISESSPGTGGRNEQFF
DNA: TGTGCCATCAGTGAGTCGAGTCCGGGGACAGGGGGCAGGAATGAGCAGTTCTTC
V: TRBV10-3
size: .
J: TRBJ2-1
D: TRBD1

CDR3: CSAGGTGNEKLFF
DNA: TGCAGCGCCGGTGGGACAGGGAATGAAAAACTGTTTTTT
V: TRBV29-1
size: .
J: TRBJ1-4
D: TRBD1